The 28 T cell receptor beta chains below were found in one sample sequenced in a study of chemoradiotherapy in HPV16-positive cancers. The data were produced by immunoSEQ multiplex PCR, yet TCRdb's version contains in-frame clones alone and is incomplete. Of 25,000 to 35,000 clones in the sample, roughly 86% are singletons; the top ten hold approximately 2.1%. Sample: blood, taken from a patient who underwent chemoradiotherapy. These receptors all come from a human donor with HPV-associated anogenital cancer.

This clone was picked up one time. The chain recombines TRBV27 with TRBJ2-2; TRBD2 might be the D (6 bases). V lost 5 bases and J 4 bases, leaving 11 bases between the germline ends. The CDR3 runs 14 residues. From germline, CDR1 is MNHEY and CDR2 SMNVEV (reference sequence). DNA for the CDR3: TGTGCCAGCAGTGGTACTAGCTTCACCGGGGAGCTGTTTTTT. Protein product: CASSGTSFTGELFF.

The V gene is TRBV5-1, the J gene TRBJ2-1; weak D call: TRBD1 (6 bases). Germline CDR1 SGHRS, CDR2 YFSETQ. The V and J ends lost 4 bases and 5 bases respectively, with 16 bases between them. The CDR3 contains 15 residues. CDR3: CASSIQGASNNEQFF. In nucleotides, the CDR3 is TGCGCCAGCAGCATACAGGGAGCTTCTAACAATGAGCAGTTCTTC.

This chain links TRBV11-2 with TRBJ1-5; the D is unclear. Trimming took off 3 bases at V and 0 bases at J, with 15 bases between the two ends. CDR1 is SGHAT and CDR2 is FQNNGV in the germline V gene. CDR3 length equals 17 residues. CDR3 bases: TGTGCCAGCAGCTTCGTTCCAGGTATGAATAGCAATCAGCCCCAGCATTTT. Translating gives CASSFVPGMNSNQPQHF.

V usage is TRBV14 and J usage is TRBJ2-7; D is uncertain. This CDR3 region has 14 residues. From germline, CDR1 is SGHDN and CDR2 FVKESK. Trimming removed 4 bases at V and 4 bases at J, with 14 bases between. The CDR3 reads CASSLTLGRYEQYF. The CDR3 nucleotides read TGTGCCAGCAGCCTAACTCTTGGACGGTACGAGCAGTACTTC. Filled out from reference TRBV14 and TRBJ2-7, the complete variable domain reads EAGVTQFPSHSVIEKGQTVTLRCDPISGHDNLYWYRRVMGKEIKFLLHFVKESKQDESGMPNNRFLAERTGGTYSTLKVQPAELEDSGVYFCASSLTLGRYEQYFGPGTRLTVT.

This clone showed up just once. The chain has TRBV10-1 and TRBJ2-3; 12 bases are a match to TRBD2. In germline, CDR1 is WNHNN, CDR2 SYGVQD (reference sequence). After removal of 8 bases from V and 0 bases from J, the junction contained 6 bases not matched to a gene. The CDR3 has 16 residues. For the CDR3, the DNA is TGCGCCAGCTCCCGGACTAGCGGGGCTAGCACAGATACGCAGTATTTT. It yields the protein CASSRTSGASTDTQYF.

This rearrangement joins TRBV19 to TRBJ2-7, with 10 positions matching TRBD1. CDR3 length: 15 amino acids. Germline values: CDR1 LNHDA, CDR2 SQIVND (reference sequence). Trimming took 5 bases from V and 2 from J; bases not matched to a gene: 6. CDR3 in DNA: TGTGCCAGTAGTGTGGGACAGGGGTTAACCTACGAGCAGTACTTC. Its protein is CASSVGQGLTYEQYF.

The rearrangement joins TRBV10-3 to TRBJ2-3; D not resolved. Germline CDR1 reads ENHRY; CDR2 reads SYGVKD. The germline V and J ends were trimmed by 3 bases and 2 bases, with 12 bases remaining between them. There are 15 residues in the CDR3. The CDR3 region is CAISEPFPITDTQYF. The DNA for the CDR3 is TGTGCCATCAGTGAACCTTTCCCGATCACAGATACGCAGTATTTT.

The V gene is TRBV29-1, the J gene TRBJ2-3; D gene unclear. The length of the CDR3 is 12 residues. Trimming pared 1 base from V and 7 bases from J, leaving 9 bases between. Germline assignment: CDR1 SQVTM and CDR2 ANQGSEA. CDR3 DNA: TGCAGCGTTGAAGGAATCGGGCATACGCAGTATTTT. Amino acid sequence: CSVEGIGHTQYF.

This clone was seen once. V is TRBV7-2 and J is TRBJ2-7; D gene uncertain. Deletions cut 6 bases from V and 4 bases from J, with 10 bases between. Germline CDR1 and CDR2: SGHTA and FQGNSA. This CDR3 has 12 residues. CDR3 in DNA: TGTGCCAGCAGTTTACAGCTTTACGAGCAGTACTTC. Translated, it gives CASSLQLYEQYF.

The V call is TRBV5-1, the J call TRBJ2-7; 10 positions match TRBD1. After removal of 4 bases from V and 5 bases from J, the junction contained 3 bases not matched to a gene. The CDR3 length is 13 residues. Germline V lookup: CDR1 SGHRS, CDR2 YFSETQ. The DNA for the CDR3 is TGCGCCAGCAGCGCGACAGGGGGCAACGAGCAGTACTTC. It specifies CASSATGGNEQYF.

This rearrangement joins TRBV7-9 to TRBJ2-6, with D perhaps matching TRBD1 or TRBD2 (5 bases each). Germline V gene sequence: CDR1 SEHNR, CDR2 FQNEAQ (reference sequence). V lost 6 bases, J lost 2 bases, and 11 bases lay in between. The CDR3 spans 15 residues. In DNA form, the CDR3 reads TGTGCCAGCAGGCGGATGGGGGCTGGGGCCAACGTCCTGACTTTC. Translating it yields CASRRMGAGANVLTF.

The chain employs TRBV28 and TRBJ1-6; possible D gene TRBD1, 5 bases. The CDR3 loop spans 16 amino acids. Germline CDR1 is MDHEN and CDR2 is SYDVKM. Trimming cost V 9 bases and J 0 bases, with 15 bases left between them. The chain's CDR3 is CASMVEGSSYNSPLHF. CDR3 in DNA: TGTGCCAGTATGGTGGAGGGGAGCTCCTATAATTCACCCCTCCACTTT.

The genes are TRBV2 and TRBJ2-7; TRBD1 aligns across 8 bases. This CDR3 spans 13 amino acids. The germline V gene has CDR1 SNHLY and CDR2 FYNNEI. Germline trimming cut 8 bases from V and 2 bases from J; bases unmatched to any gene: 5. DNA of the CDR3: TGTGCCAGCGGCGGACAGGGCCCCTACGAGCAGTACTTC. This gives the protein CASGGQGPYEQYF. Drawing the rest from reference TRBV2 and TRBJ2-7, the complete variable domain is EPEVTQTPSHQVTQMGQEVILRCVPISNHLYFYWYRQILGQKVEFLVSFYNNEISEKSEIFDDQFSVERPDGSNFTLKIRSTKLEDSAMYFCASGGQGPYEQYFGPGTRLTVT.

This clone turned up a few times. DNA for the CDR3: TGTGCCAGCCTTACGGGGGGCGAAGGTTTCAACGAGCAGTACTTC. Translation: CASLTGGEGFNEQYF. The rearrangement links TRBV6-4 to TRBJ2-7, with D tentatively TRBD2 (7 bases). Germline CDR1 and CDR2: MRHNA and SNTAGT. The CDR3 totals 15 residues. With 8 bases removed from V and 5 bases from J, the gap between germline ends came to 22 bases.

V and J are TRBV6-6 and TRBJ1-6; D remains ambiguous. Trimming took off 0 bases at V and 2 bases at J, with 8 bases between the two ends. CDR1 is MNHNY and CDR2 is SVGAGI in the germline V gene (reference sequence). This CDR3 region has 16 residues. The CDR3 spells CASSYSPDTYNSPLHF. The CDR3 DNA is TGTGCCAGCAGTTACTCACCAGACACCTATAATTCACCCCTCCACTTT.

The chain carries TRBV6-5 and TRBJ1-1; D remains ambiguous. Trimming took off 4 bases at V and 1 base at J, with 7 bases between the two ends. Per germline, CDR1 MNHEY and CDR2 SVGAGI. The CDR3 contains 13 residues. The CDR3 region has the DNA TGTGCCAGCAGTTCGAGAAGGAACACTGAAGCTTTCTTT. Its translation is CASSSRRNTEAFF.

The chain has TRBV11-3 and TRBJ2-7; 9 bases line up with TRBD1. Germline V gene sequence: CDR1 SGHNT, CDR2 YENEEA. This CDR3 has 15 amino acids. V dropped 2 bases and J dropped 5; count of bases not matched to a gene: 7. The CDR3 region has the DNA TGTGCCAGCAGCTTATCGGGGACAGGGAACCACGAGCAGTACTTC. Its protein product is CASSLSGTGNHEQYF.

V gene TRBV29-1 combines with J gene TRBJ2-7, with D uncertain. Germline CDR1 and CDR2: SQVTM and ANQGSEA. CDR3 size: 13 residues. V was pared by 0 bases and J by 4 bases, with 10 bases between. CDR3 coding DNA: TGCAGCGTTGAAGATCAAGCAGGTTACGAGCAGTACTTC. Translating gives CSVEDQAGYEQYF.

The gene calls are TRBV5-4 and TRBJ2-2, with 8 bases identical to TRBD2. The CDR3 runs 17 residues. Germline lookup yields CDR1 SGHNT and CDR2 YYREEE (reference sequence). V gave up 3 bases and J gave up 3 bases; unmatched junction bases: 10. In DNA form, the CDR3 reads TGTGCCAGCAGCTCCAACGGGGGGGCCCTAGACACCGGGGAGCTGTTTTTT. Protein sequence: CASSSNGGALDTGELFF.

This rearrangement joins TRBV5-4 to TRBJ2-7; 11 nucleotides line up with TRBD2. CDR1 SGHNT and CDR2 YYREEE come from the germline V gene (reference sequence). V shed 3 bases, J shed 2 bases, and the junction held 4 bases outside the gene matches. The length of the CDR3 is 15 residues. The CDR3 DNA reads as TGTGCCAGCAGCTGGGGACTAGCGGACGCCTACGAGCAGTACTTC. Its protein product is CASSWGLADAYEQYF. The entire variable domain, with the rest obtained from reference TRBV5-4 and TRBJ2-7, is as follows: ETGVTQSPTHLIKTRGQQVTLRCSSQSGHNTVSWYQQALGQGPQFIFQYYREEENGRGNFPPRFSGLQFPNYSSELNVNALELDDSALYLCASSWGLADAYEQYFGPGTRLTVT.

V is TRBV5-1 and J is TRBJ2-7, with a weak D call TRBD1 (5 bases). Trimming cost V 4 bases and J 6 bases, with 5 bases left between them. CDR1 and CDR2 from the germline V gene are SGHRS and YFSETQ. This CDR3 region has 10 residues. CDR3 protein: CASSRGEQYF. The CDR3 DNA is TGCGCCAGCAGCAGGGGCGAGCAGTACTTC.

V usage is TRBV5-6 and J usage is TRBJ2-4; possibly TRBD1 for D (5 bases). CDR1 is SGHDT, CDR2 YYEEEE, per germline. V was cut by 4 bases and J by 7 bases, with 15 bases left in between. The CDR3 is 14 amino acids. The CDR3 protein is CASSLQALYNIQYF. The CDR3 coding sequence is TGTGCCAGCAGCCTACAGGCTCTCTATAACATTCAGTACTTC.

The rearrangement uses TRBV10-3 and TRBJ2-7, with D possibly matching TRBD1 (5 bases). The germline gives CDR1 ENHRY, CDR2 SYGVKD. The length of the CDR3 is 14 residues. V was shortened by 2 bases and J by 6 bases, with 14 bases between the two germline ends. In nucleotides, the CDR3 is TGTGCCATCAGTGAGGAAAAACAGGTTTCCGAGCAGTACTTC. Translation: CAISEEKQVSEQYF.

The chain recombines TRBV11-3 with TRBJ2-3, with 9 bases fitting TRBD2. The CDR3 sequence is 16 residues long. After removal of 2 bases from V and 7 bases from J, the junction contained 10 bases not matched to a gene. Germline V gene lookup returns CDR1 SGHNT and CDR2 YENEEA. The CDR3 sequence is CASSLTWRGGKNTQYF. CDR3 in DNA: TGTGCCAGCAGCTTAACTTGGCGGGGGGGCAAAAATACGCAGTATTTT.

The V gene is TRBV27, the J gene TRBJ2-7; TRBD2 might be the D (5 bases). CDR3 length equals 19 residues. V was pared by 4 bases and J by 2 bases, with 27 bases between. Germline CDR1 reads MNHEY; CDR2 reads SMNVEV (reference sequence). The chain's CDR3 is CASSSNWANAAGLTYEQYF. In DNA, the CDR3 is TGTGCCAGCAGTTCGAATTGGGCAAACGCGGCGGGCCTTACCTACGAGCAGTACTTC.

The V call is TRBV12-5, the J call TRBJ1-1; D not certain. Trimming pared 6 bases from V and 7 bases from J, leaving 9 bases between. Germline loops: CDR1 LGHNT, CDR2 FRNRAP. There are 11 residues in the CDR3. CDR3 bases: TGTGCTAGTGGCCTTTTGGGTGAAGCTTTCTTT. The encoded protein is CASGLLGEAFF.

This chain links TRBV7-2 with TRBJ2-7; possibly TRBD2 for D (5 bases). The germline CDR1 and CDR2 sequences are SGHTA and FQGNSA. V was shortened by 5 bases and J by 2 bases, with 7 bases between the two germline ends. CDR3 length equals 12 residues. CDR3 nucleotide sequence: TGTGCCAGCAGCGACGGGACCTACGAGCAGTACTTC. This translates into CASSDGTYEQYF.

This chain's CDR3 is CASSPPYRESSYEQYF. The DNA of the CDR3 is TGTGCCAGCAGCCCCCCTTACAGAGAAAGCTCCTACGAGCAGTACTTC. The chain has TRBV7-9 and TRBJ2-7; D gene unclear. Germline V gene sequence: CDR1 SEHNR, CDR2 FQNEAQ (reference sequence). Trimming stripped 5 bases from V and 0 bases from J, with 17 bases between. CDR3 length equals 16 residues.